The source of this T cell receptor (beta chain) is a study of CD8+ T cells in alopecia areata. Study observations and caveats: Administration of tofacitinib significantly diminished scalp clonality and expanded CD8+ clones within the top 100. Sharing of TCR sequences between patients (possibly for HLA-related reasons) was less clear than in mice. Uncertainty remains about how baseline CD8+ expansion links to response, with one nonresponder.

This clone is a singleton in its sample. Its antigen is not known. cDNA serving as the sequencing template came from extracted, reverse transcribed RNA. Profiling relied on immunoSEQ multiplex PCR, and the TCRdb table lists in-frame clones only, not all of them. The repertoire holds 95,000 to 150,000 clones, with approximately 60% as singletons. V lost 1 base to trimming and J lost 7 bases, with 7 bases between them. CDR1 and CDR2 from the germline V gene are MGHRA and YSYEKL. This CDR3 is 13 amino acids long. Treatment noted: oral pan-JAK inhibitor, 5-10 mg twice daily. Sampling of alopecia areata patients yielded lesional scalp punch biopsies as well as peripheral blood.

This TCR derives from a human donor with alopecia areata. The genes are TRBV4-1 and TRBJ1-4; no reliable D call. The specimen comprised CD4+ T cells sorted from blood, sampled at week 4, from a patient treated with tofacitinib. CDR3 in amino acids: CASSQVLSEKLFF. The CDR3, as DNA: TGCGCCAGCAGCCAAGTACTGAGTGAAAAACTGTTTTTT.